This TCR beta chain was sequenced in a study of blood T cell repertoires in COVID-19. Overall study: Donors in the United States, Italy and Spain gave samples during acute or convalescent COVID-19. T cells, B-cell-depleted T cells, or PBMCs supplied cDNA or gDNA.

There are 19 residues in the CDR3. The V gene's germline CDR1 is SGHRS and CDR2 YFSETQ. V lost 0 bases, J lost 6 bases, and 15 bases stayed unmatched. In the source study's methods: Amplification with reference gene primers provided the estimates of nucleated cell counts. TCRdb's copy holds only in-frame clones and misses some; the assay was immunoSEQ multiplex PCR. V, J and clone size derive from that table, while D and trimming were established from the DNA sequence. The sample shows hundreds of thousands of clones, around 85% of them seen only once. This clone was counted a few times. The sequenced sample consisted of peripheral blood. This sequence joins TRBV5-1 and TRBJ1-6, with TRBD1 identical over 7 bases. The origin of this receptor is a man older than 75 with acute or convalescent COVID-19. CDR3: CASSLAGVYRGSLNSPLHF. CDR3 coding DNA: TGCGCCAGCAGCTTGGCCGGGGTTTACAGGGGCTCCCTTAATTCACCCCTCCACTTT. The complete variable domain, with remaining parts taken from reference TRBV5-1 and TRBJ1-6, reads KAGVTQTPRYLIKTRGQQVTLSCSPISGHRSVSWYQQTPGQGLQFLFEYFSETQRNKGNFPGRFSGRQFSNSRSEMNVSTLELGDSALYLCASSLAGVYRGSLNSPLHFGNGTRLTVT.